Below, 20 T cell receptor beta chains from the same sample are listed, as sequenced in a study of T cells in Graves' hyperthyroidism and ophthalmopathy. Researchers took RNA transcripts and amplified the TCR beta CDR3 regions from them. The TCR CDR3 was amplified in a first-round RT-PCR using the HTBI primer set. TCRdb recomputed calls from the multiplex PCR reads with MiXCR, one row per CDR3 protein. This sample yields a few hundred thousand distinct CDR3 sequences, of which more than 14% are seen a single time; about 20% belongs to the top ten. Input material: blood. All receptors derive from a woman in her twenties or thirties with Graves' ophthalmopathy.

There are many counts of this clonotype. The genes are TRBV6-1 and TRBJ2-1, with TRBD2 matching 13 bases. From germline, CDR1 is MNHNS and CDR2 SASEGT. V shed 5 bases, J shed 4 bases, and the junction held 2 bases outside the gene matches. The CDR3 extends over 15 amino acids. CDR3 in DNA: TGTGCCAGCAGTCAGGGACTAGCGGGGTACAATGAGCAGTTCTTC. Protein sequence: CASSQGLAGYNEQFF.

This clonotype turned up a few times. V gene TRBV7-2 combines with J gene TRBJ2-7; 8 bases are shared with TRBD2. The V gene end was trimmed by 5 bases and the J gene end by 2 bases; junction bases not matched to a gene: 8. The CDR3 contains 15 residues. CDR1 is SGHTA and CDR2 is FQGNSA in the germline V gene. The chain's CDR3 is CASSPSSGATYEQYF. The CDR3 nucleotides are TGTGCCAGCAGCCCGAGTAGCGGGGCGACCTACGAGCAGTACTTC.

This clonotype was recorded at least ten times. The CDR3 nucleotides read TGCAGTGCTAGAGCACAGGGTTACGAGCAGTACTTC. This gives the protein CSARAQGYEQYF. The rearrangement joins TRBV20-1 to TRBJ2-7; D is perhaps TRBD1 (6 bases). Trimming removed 1 base from V and 4 bases from J, with 8 bases in between. The V gene's germline CDR1 is DFQATT and CDR2 SNEGSKA (reference sequence). The CDR3 has 12 residues.

This clonotype was picked up a small number of times. This sequence joins TRBV7-8 and TRBJ2-5; TRBD1 matches 9 bases. This CDR3 region has 17 residues. Per the germline V gene, CDR1 is SGHVS and CDR2 is FQNEAQ. After removal of 3 bases from V and 4 bases from J, the junction contained 12 bases not matched to a gene. The CDR3, as DNA: TGTGCCAGCAGCTTTCTTCCAGGGACAGGGCTTCGAGAGACCCAGTACTTC. It yields the protein CASSFLPGTGLRETQYF.

This clonotype was picked up many times. This sequence joins TRBV11-2 and TRBJ1-6; possibly TRBD1 for D (6 bases). Germline CDR1 reads SGHAT; CDR2 reads FQNNGV. V was clipped by 2 bases and J by 7 bases, with 15 bases between them. The CDR3 has 16 residues. DNA for the CDR3: TGTGCCAGCAGCTTATATTGGGGGGACAACAATTCACCCCTCCACTTT. Its translation: CASSLYWGDNNSPLHF.

This clonotype has ten or more counts. This chain uses TRBV4-1 with TRBJ2-7; 9 bases match TRBD1. Trimming at V came to 5 bases and at J to 3 bases, leaving 8 bases not matched to a gene. CDR1 MGHRA and CDR2 YSYEKL come from the germline V gene. This CDR3 is 15 amino acids long. The CDR3 protein is CASSYPGTGSYEQYF. In DNA form, the CDR3 reads TGCGCCAGCAGCTACCCCGGGACAGGGAGCTACGAGCAGTACTTC.

This clonotype was observed at least ten times. DNA for the CDR3: TGTGCCAGCAGTTTATTTCCTAGCGGGGTTGGCAATGAGCAGTTCTTC. Translation gives CASSLFPSGVGNEQFF. This chain uses TRBV27 with TRBJ2-1, with TRBD2 matching over 9 bases. CDR1 MNHEY and CDR2 SMNVEV come from the germline V gene (reference sequence). V lost 1 base, J lost 6 bases, and 7 bases stayed unmatched. The CDR3 spans 16 residues.

This clonotype has ten or more counts. This chain connects TRBV7-9 to TRBJ1-5; D call uncertain. CDR3 length: 14 residues. From germline, CDR1 is SEHNR and CDR2 FQNEAQ (reference sequence). Trimming took 1 base from V and 7 from J, leaving 11 bases between them. The CDR3 spells CASSLGGFSQPQHF. DNA of the CDR3: TGTGCCAGCAGCTTAGGTGGGTTTAGCCAGCCCCAGCATTTT.

The chain combines TRBV20-1 with TRBJ2-5; tentative D call: TRBD2 (7 bases). CDR1 DFQATT and CDR2 SNEGSKA come from the germline V gene (reference sequence). CDR3 length: 15 residues. The V and J ends lost 3 bases and 2 bases respectively, with 16 bases between them. The chain's CDR3 is CSASKGGPTQETQYF. The DNA for the CDR3 is TGCAGTGCTAGTAAGGGGGGGCCTACGCAAGAGACCCAGTACTTC.

This clonotype was seen many times. The chain uses TRBV24-1 and TRBJ2-3, with a tentative D call TRBD1 (6 bases). The V and J ends lost 8 bases and 0 bases respectively, with 14 bases between them. Per germline, CDR1 KGHDR and CDR2 SFDVKD. The CDR3 extends over 15 amino acids. The CDR3 nucleotides are TGTGCCACCACGGGCAGGGGAACAAGCACAGATACGCAGTATTTT. Encoded protein: CATTGRGTSTDTQYF.

This clonotype was found many times. The chain links TRBV28 to TRBJ1-2; maybe TRBD1 (6 bases). Germline-derived CDR1 and CDR2 are MDHEN and SYDVKM. This CDR3 has 13 residues. Trimming took 7 bases from V and 4 from J, leaving 13 bases between them. As DNA, the CDR3 is TGTGCCAGCACCCAGGGGTCTTTCTATGGCTACACCTTC. Its translation: CASTQGSFYGYTF.

This clonotype was counted at least ten times. This chain uses TRBV7-3 with TRBJ2-2, with D tentatively TRBD1 or TRBD2 (5 bases each). CDR3 length: 13 residues. The V and J ends lost 2 bases and 5 bases respectively, with 6 bases between them. In germline, CDR1 is SGHTA, CDR2 FQGTGA. This CDR3 reads CASSLWGTGELFF. In DNA, the CDR3 is TGTGCCAGCAGCTTATGGGGGACCGGGGAGCTGTTTTTT.

This clonotype was counted many times. J is TRBJ1-2 and V is TRBV5-1, with D hard to call. The CDR3 is 13 residues long. Trimming took off 0 bases at V and 6 bases at J, with 9 bases between the two ends. Germline CDR1 SGHRS, CDR2 YFSETQ. The CDR3 sequence: CASSLEGKDGYTF. DNA of the CDR3: TGCGCCAGCAGCTTGGAAGGGAAGGATGGCTACACCTTC.

This clonotype came up many times. The V call is TRBV5-8, the J call TRBJ2-7; D unclear. This CDR3 is built from 16 residues. V lost 2 bases to trimming and J lost 2 bases, with 17 bases between them. In germline, CDR1 is SGHTS, CDR2 YDEGEE. CDR3 in amino acids: CASSFIGGVGAYEQYF. CDR3 coding DNA: TGTGCCAGCAGCTTTATTGGTGGGGTTGGAGCCTACGAGCAGTACTTC.

This clonotype was observed once. The chain recombines TRBV6-2 or TRBV6-3 with TRBJ1-2; 11 positions match TRBD1. The length of the CDR3 is 14 residues. With V trimmed by 4 bases and J by 4 bases, 2 bases remained unmatched. The germline V gene has CDR1 MNHEY and CDR2 SVGEGT. This CDR3 reads CASSWGTGGYGYTF. CDR3 DNA: TGTGCCAGCAGTTGGGGGACAGGGGGCTATGGCTACACCTTC.

This clonotype was counted ten times or more. The chain uses TRBV5-1 and TRBJ2-1; D might be TRBD1 (5 bases). CDR3 size: 14 residues. Germline assignment: CDR1 SGHRS and CDR2 YFSETQ. Trimming left V 4 bases short and J 1 base short, with 9 bases between. The CDR3 nucleotides read TGCGCCAGCAGCCCCGCAGGGTCCTACAATGAGCAGTTCTTC. Protein sequence: CASSPAGSYNEQFF.

There are many counts of this clonotype. The V call is TRBV20-1, the J call TRBJ1-4, with D tentatively TRBD1 (5 bases). V gave up 6 bases and J gave up 5 bases, with 10 bases separating them. Germline CDR1 and CDR2: DFQATT and SNEGSKA (reference sequence). CDR3 length equals 12 residues. CDR3: CSANPGNEKLFF. CDR3 nucleotide sequence: TGCAGTGCGAACCCAGGGAATGAAAAACTGTTTTTT.

This clonotype was recorded a few times. DNA of the CDR3: TGTGCCAGCAGCTTTCGGCCCCAGGGAGGAAATGAAAAACTGTTTTTT. It is translated as CASSFRPQGGNEKLFF. The chain has TRBV5-5 and TRBJ1-4, with D perhaps TRBD1 (5 bases). The germline V gene encodes CDR1 SGHKS and CDR2 YYEKEE (reference sequence). The V and J ends lost 2 bases and 5 bases respectively, with 16 bases between them. CDR3 length: 16 amino acids.

This clonotype was found many times. The chain links TRBV18 to TRBJ2-5; TRBD2 is a possible D gene (6 bases). This CDR3 region has 15 residues. V shed 4 bases and J shed 5 bases, with 17 bases lying between them. Germline CDR1 is KGHSH and CDR2 is LQKENI. The DNA of the CDR3 is TGTGCCAGCTCACGACAGAGGACTATGGGCGAGACCCAGTACTTC. Its protein product is CASSRQRTMGETQYF.

This clonotype was seen many times. The V call is TRBV24-1, the J call TRBJ2-1; tentative D call: TRBD2 (6 bases). Germline V CDR1 and CDR2: KGHDR, SFDVKD. Trimming left V 5 bases short and J 7 bases short, with 14 bases between. There are 14 residues in the CDR3. As DNA, the CDR3 is TGTGCCACCAGTGGGGCGGGAATTGGGAATGAGCAGTTCTTC. This encodes CATSGAGIGNEQFF.